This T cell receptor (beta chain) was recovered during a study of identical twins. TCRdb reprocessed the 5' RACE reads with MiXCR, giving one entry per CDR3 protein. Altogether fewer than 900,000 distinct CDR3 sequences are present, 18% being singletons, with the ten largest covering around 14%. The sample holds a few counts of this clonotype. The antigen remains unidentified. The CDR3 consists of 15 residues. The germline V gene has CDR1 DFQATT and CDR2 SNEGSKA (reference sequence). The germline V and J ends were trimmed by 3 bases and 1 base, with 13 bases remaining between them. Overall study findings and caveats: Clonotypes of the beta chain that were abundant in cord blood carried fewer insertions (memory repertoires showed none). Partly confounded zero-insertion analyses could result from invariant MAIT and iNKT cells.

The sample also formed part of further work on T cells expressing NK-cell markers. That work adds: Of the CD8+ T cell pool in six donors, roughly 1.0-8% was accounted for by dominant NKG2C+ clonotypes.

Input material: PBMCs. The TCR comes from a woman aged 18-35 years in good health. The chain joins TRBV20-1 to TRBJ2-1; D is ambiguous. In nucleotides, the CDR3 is TGCAGTGCTAGTTTCGGGTACCAATCCTACAATGAGCAGTTCTTC. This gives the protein CSASFGYQSYNEQFF.